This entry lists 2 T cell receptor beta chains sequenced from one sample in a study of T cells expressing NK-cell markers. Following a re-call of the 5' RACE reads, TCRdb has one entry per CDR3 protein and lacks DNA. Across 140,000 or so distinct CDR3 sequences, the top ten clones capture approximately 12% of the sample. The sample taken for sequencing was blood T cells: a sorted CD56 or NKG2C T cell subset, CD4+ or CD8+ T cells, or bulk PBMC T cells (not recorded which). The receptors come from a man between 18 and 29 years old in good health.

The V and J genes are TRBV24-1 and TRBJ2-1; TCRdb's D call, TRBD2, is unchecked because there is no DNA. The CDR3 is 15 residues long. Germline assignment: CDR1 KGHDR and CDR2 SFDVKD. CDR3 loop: CATSDVSGRALEQFF.

CDR3 in amino acids: CASSLDENTGELFF. The chain combines TRBV7-9 with TRBJ2-2. CDR3 length: 14 residues. Per the germline V gene, CDR1 is SEHNR and CDR2 is FQNEAQ (reference sequence).